The clone carrying this T cell receptor (beta chain) has a count of ten or more. Its cognate antigen is unknown. This specimen belongs to a study of CD8 T cells in ankylosing spondylitis. V was clipped by 5 bases and J by 4 bases; unmatched bases: 8. This CDR3 has 15 amino acids. CDR1 is ENHRY and CDR2 is SYGVKD in the germline V gene. Libraries of TCR beta came from quantitative 5'-RACE with molecular barcodes. MiXCR, applied by TCRdb to the 5' RACE reads, yields one record per CDR3 protein. The sample holds fewer than 550,000 distinct CDR3 sequences, over 4% seen once. Overall study findings and caveats: Previous work reported some of these motif variants in the synovial fluid and blood of reactive arthritis. Researchers reportedly found disease-linked clones significantly enriched in matched ankylosing spondylitis synovial fluid. Eight or nine highly homologous variants formed a TCR beta motif that appeared characteristic of ankylosing spondylitis blood. The authors found the disease-linked clones to be CD8+ and relatively rare in peripheral blood.

The chain carries TRBV10-3 and TRBJ1-1; TRBD1 aligns across 9 bases. This sequence was found in a male donor with ankylosing spondylitis. The sequencing input was blood, either unsorted or a sorted T cell fraction (not recorded which). CDR3 DNA: TGTGCCATCAGTAGGGGACAGGGAAGAGCCACTGAAGCTTTCTTT. Protein: CAISRGQGRATEAFF.